This T cell receptor beta chain was documented in a study of human T cells and chemical hapten exposure. Individual cDNA molecules received unique molecular identifiers in the library. TCRdb re-called the RACE reads through MiXCR, storing one row per CDR3 protein. The sample contains about 93,000 distinct CDR3 sequences, approximately 8.2% of which appear only once. Described time point: healthy volunteer bleed at 2 weeks. Total RNA extraction was carried out from unfractionated whole blood. This clonotype was sampled from a female donor in good health. Some clones in this sample may be carry-over from other donors' samples. Sequencing input: whole blood.

The CDR3 spells CASNIPGQANTEAFF. CDR3 sequence (DNA): TGTGCCAGCAATATTCCGGGACAGGCGAACACTGAAGCTTTCTTT. The chain has TRBV2 and TRBJ1-1; 8 positions agree with TRBD1. This CDR3 has 15 residues. The ends lost 7 bases at V and 1 base at J; junction bases unmatched: 8. Germline lookup yields CDR1 SNHLY and CDR2 FYNNEI.